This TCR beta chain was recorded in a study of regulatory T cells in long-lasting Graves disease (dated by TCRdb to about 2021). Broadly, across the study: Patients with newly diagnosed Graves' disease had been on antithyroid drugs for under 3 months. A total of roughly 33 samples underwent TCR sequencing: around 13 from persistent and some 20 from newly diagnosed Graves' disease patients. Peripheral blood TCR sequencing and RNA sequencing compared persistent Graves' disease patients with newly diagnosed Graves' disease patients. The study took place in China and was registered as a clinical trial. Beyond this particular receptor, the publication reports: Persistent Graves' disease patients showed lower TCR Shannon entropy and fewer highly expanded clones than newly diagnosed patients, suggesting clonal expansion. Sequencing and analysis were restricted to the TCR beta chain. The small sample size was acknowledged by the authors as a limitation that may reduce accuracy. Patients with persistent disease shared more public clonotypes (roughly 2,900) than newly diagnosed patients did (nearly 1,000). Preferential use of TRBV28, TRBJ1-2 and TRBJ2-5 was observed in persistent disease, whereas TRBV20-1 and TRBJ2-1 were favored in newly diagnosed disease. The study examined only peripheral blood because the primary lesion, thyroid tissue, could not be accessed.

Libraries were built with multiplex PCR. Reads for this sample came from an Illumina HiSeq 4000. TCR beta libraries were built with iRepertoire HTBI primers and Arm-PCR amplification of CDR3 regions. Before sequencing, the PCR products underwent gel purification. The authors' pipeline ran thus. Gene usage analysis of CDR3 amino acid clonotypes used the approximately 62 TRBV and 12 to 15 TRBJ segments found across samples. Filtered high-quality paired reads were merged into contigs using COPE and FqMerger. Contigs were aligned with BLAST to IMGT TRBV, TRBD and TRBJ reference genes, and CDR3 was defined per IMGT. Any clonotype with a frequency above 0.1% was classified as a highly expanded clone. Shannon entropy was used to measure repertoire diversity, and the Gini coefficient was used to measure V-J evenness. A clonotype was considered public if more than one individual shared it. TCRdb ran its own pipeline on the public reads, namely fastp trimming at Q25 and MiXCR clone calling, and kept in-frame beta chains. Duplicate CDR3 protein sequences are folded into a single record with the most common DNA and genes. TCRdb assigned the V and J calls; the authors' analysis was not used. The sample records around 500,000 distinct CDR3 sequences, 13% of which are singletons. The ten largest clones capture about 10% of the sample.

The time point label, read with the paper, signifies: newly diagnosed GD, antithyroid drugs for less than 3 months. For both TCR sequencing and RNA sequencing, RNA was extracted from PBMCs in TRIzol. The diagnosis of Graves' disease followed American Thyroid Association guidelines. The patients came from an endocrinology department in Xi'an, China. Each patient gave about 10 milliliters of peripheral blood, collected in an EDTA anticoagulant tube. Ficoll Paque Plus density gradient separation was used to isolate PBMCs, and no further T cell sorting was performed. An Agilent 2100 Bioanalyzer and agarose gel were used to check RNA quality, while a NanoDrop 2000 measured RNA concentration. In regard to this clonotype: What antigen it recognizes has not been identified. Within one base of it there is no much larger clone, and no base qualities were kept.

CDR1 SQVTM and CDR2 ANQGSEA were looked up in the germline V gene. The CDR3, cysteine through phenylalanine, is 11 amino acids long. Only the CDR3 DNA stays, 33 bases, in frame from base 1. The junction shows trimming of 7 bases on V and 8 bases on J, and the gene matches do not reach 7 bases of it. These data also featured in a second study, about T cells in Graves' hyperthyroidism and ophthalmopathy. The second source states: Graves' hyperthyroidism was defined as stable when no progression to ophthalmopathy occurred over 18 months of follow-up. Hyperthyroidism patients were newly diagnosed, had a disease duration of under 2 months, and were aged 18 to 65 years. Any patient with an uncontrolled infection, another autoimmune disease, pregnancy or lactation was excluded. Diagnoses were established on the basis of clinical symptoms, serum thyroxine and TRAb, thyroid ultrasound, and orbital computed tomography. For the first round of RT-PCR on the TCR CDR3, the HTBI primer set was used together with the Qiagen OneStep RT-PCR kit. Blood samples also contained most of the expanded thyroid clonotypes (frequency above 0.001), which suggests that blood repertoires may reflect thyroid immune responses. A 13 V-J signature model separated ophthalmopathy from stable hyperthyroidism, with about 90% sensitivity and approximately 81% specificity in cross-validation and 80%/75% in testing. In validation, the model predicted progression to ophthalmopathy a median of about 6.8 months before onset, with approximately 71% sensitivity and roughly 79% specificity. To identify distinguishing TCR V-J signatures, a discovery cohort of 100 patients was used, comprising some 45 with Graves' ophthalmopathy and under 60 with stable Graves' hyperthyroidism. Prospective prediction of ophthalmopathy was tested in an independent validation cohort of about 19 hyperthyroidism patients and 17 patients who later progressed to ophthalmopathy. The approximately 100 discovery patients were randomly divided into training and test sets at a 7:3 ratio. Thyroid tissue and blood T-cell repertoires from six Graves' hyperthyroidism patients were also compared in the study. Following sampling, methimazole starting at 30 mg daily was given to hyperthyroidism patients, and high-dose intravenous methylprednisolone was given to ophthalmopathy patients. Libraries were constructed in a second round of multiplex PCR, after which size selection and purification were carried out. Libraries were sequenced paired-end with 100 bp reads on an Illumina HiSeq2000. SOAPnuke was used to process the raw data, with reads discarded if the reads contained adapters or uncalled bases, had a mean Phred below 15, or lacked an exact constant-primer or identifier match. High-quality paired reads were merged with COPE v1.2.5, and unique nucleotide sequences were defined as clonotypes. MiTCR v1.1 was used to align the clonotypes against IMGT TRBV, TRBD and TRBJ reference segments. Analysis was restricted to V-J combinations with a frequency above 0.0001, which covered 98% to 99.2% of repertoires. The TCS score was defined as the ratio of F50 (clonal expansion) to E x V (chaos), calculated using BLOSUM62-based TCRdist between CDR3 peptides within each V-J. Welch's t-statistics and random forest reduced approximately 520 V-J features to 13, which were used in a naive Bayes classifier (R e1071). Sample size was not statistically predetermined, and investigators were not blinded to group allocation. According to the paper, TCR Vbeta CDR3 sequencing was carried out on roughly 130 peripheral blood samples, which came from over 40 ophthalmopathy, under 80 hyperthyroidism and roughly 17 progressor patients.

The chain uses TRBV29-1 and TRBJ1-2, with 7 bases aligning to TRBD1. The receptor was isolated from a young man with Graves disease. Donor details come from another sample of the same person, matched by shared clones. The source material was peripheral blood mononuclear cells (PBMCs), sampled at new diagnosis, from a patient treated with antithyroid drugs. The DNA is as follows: TGCAGCGACACAGGGGTGATCGGCTACACCTTC. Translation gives CSDTGVIGYTF.